The present T cell receptor (beta chain) was sequenced within a study of lymphopenia after photon versus proton radiotherapy (dated 2019 in TCRdb). Study-wide context: Photon and proton radiation therapy were compared by the study for their immunological effects in patients with gastrointestinal tumors who developed high-grade lymphopenia. The cohort comprised 20 patients with gastrointestinal tumors who received either photon or proton therapy and then developed lymphopenia. The goal of the study was to characterize the differences between the two radiation modalities in how they affect the immune system. The full study reports these points: Among patients across the cohort who died, overall survival time showed an inverse correlation with a larger post-nadir drop in TCR diversity. During treatment, patients who received proton therapy stayed relatively stable, whereas patients who received photon therapy lost naive T cells and TCR diversity and gained effector/memory populations. After the lymphocyte count nadir, photon-treated repertoires showed oligoclonal expansion, especially of CD8+ Temra cells, which drove the drop in diversity. The survival association was assessed only in patients who died, and better survival with proton therapy was presented by the authors as a possibility rather than a demonstrated result.

The library relied on the immunoSEQ multiplex PCR assay. Deep sequencing of rearranged TCR beta loci, alongside multiparametric flow cytometry, was used to profile T cell repertoires. What TCRdb holds here is the immuneACCESS table cut down to in-frame rearrangements. Part of the clones is not present; checked against another copy, under half of the missing clones reflect an unresolved V gene, and the others are unexplained. Here the sample has about 20,000 clones; about four fifths occur a single time. Of the sample, roughly 2.8% is held by the ten largest clones. As for this clone: No cognate antigen has been identified for it. No quality values exist for individual bases; no much larger clone is one base distant.

Sequenced material: peripheral blood, taken from a patient treated with photon-based radiotherapy. The TCR was taken from a woman aged 50 to 60 with pancreatic cancer.

The nucleotide sequence is given as TGTGCCAGCAGCGTAGGGGTAGGGGCTAGCACAGATACGCAGTATTTT. Protein translation: CASSVGVGASTDTQYF. This chain is built from TRBV9 and TRBJ2-3; tentative D gene TRBD1, with 5 bases matching. Inclusive of the bounding cysteine and phenylalanine, the CDR3 is 16 residues long. The retained sequence is limited to the CDR3, 48 bases, with the frame set at the first base. V drops 0 bases and J drops 0 bases, leaving 11 bases in between. CDR1 SGDLS and CDR2 YYNGEE are derived from the germline V gene.